Listed below are T cell receptor beta chains from one sample, sequenced in a study of blood T cell repertoires in COVID-19. The protocol was immunoSEQ multiplex PCR, while the TCRdb copy is restricted to in-frame clones and leaves out a portion. The sample has about 250,000 clones; roughly 82% are singletons. Sequenced: peripheral blood. Receptors originate from a woman in her 70s with acute or convalescent COVID-19. Both conserved end residues are part of each CDR3. Each record gives: J gene, clone size, D gene, V gene, CDR3 DNA, CDR3 protein. D genes are given only for firm matches. Expanded clones get a size class; other rows say once, few or many, or leave the size out.

>TRBJ1-1|-|-|TRBV18
TGTGCCAGCTCACCGGACAGATATTACACTGAAGCTTTCTTT
CASSPDRYYTEAFF
>TRBJ2-5|once|TRBD2|TRBV6-6
TGTGCCAGCATTAGCGGGGCTGCGTCCCAAGAGACCCAGTACTTC
CASISGAASQETQYF
>TRBJ2-5|-|TRBD1|TRBV6-2/TRBV6-3
TGTGCCAGCAGTGGTCGGACAGGGCCTGAAGAGACCCAGTACTTC
CASSGRTGPEETQYF
>TRBJ1-5|-|TRBD1|TRBV9
TGTGCCAGCAGCGGAGAAGGGACAGGGCGTCCGCATTTT
CASSGEGTGRPHF
>TRBJ2-7|once|TRBD1|TRBV5-4
TGTGCCAGCAGCTTGGATACAGGGGGCCGATCCTACGAGCAGTACTTC
CASSLDTGGRSYEQYF
>TRBJ1-5|-|TRBD1|TRBV28
TGTGCCAGCAGCCGTCCGGACAGGGTCCCGGTGGCCCAGCATTTT
CASSRPDRVPVAQHF
>TRBJ1-5|-|-|TRBV27
TGTGCCAGCAGTTTATTTTACGACAGACATAGCAATCAGCCCCAGCATTTT
CASSLFYDRHSNQPQHF
>TRBJ2-1|-|TRBD2|TRBV12-3/TRBV12-4
TGTGCCAGCAGTCGCGGGGGTCTCAATGAGCAGTTCTTC
CASSRGGLNEQFF
>TRBJ2-3|-|TRBD1|TRBV6-5
TGTGCCAGCAGCCTACGGGGACAGGGGGCAGATACGCAGTATTTT
CASSLRGQGADTQYF
>TRBJ1-1|-|TRBD1|TRBV9
TGTGCCAGCAGCGTTAACAGGGGGGATACTGAAGCTTTCTTT
CASSVNRGDTEAFF
>TRBJ1-4|-|-|TRBV27
TGTGCCAGCAGAAGAGTCGGGGGGCTACGGGAAAAACTGTTTTTT
CASRRVGGLREKLFF
>TRBJ2-6|-|-|TRBV3-1/TRBV3-2
TGTGCCAGCAGCCAATACGCGACAGGTCTACTCTCTGGGGCCAACGTCCTGACTTTC
CASSQYATGLLSGANVLTF
>TRBJ1-1|once|-|TRBV19
TGTGCCAGTAGTCCGGAGACCTGGAACACTGAAGCTTTCTTT
CASSPETWNTEAFF
>TRBJ2-7|-|TRBD2|TRBV28
TGTGCCAGCAGTTTAAGCGGGGGGATTTCCGAGCAGTACTTC
CASSLSGGISEQYF
>TRBJ1-6|-|-|TRBV7-6
TGTGCCAGCAGCTTAAGTCCGCCGAGCTCCTATAATTCACCCCTCCACTTT
CASSLSPPSSYNSPLHF
>TRBJ1-6|-|-|TRBV3-1/TRBV3-2
TGTGCCAGCAGCCACGTTAAGGGCAGGGTGATCTATAATTCACCCCTCCACTTT
CASSHVKGRVIYNSPLHF
>TRBJ2-4|-|-|TRBV3-1/TRBV3-2
TGTGCCAGCAGCCTGGGGGCGCCAGGAAACATTCAGTACTTC
CASSLGAPGNIQYF
>TRBJ1-4|-|TRBD1|TRBV5-1
TGCGCCAGCAGCGGGACAGGGTTGGATGAAAAACTGTTTTTT
CASSGTGLDEKLFF
>TRBJ1-1|-|-|TRBV3-1/TRBV3-2
TGTGCCAGCAGCCAAGAAATAACAGGAGTAGGATACACTGAAGCTTTCTTT
CASSQEITGVGYTEAFF
>TRBJ2-1|once|TRBD2|TRBV11-3
TGTGCCAGCAGCTTGCGGGGGGCGGGGAATGAGCAGTTCTTC
CASSLRGAGNEQFF
>TRBJ1-2|-|-|TRBV7-9
TGTGCCAGCAGCTTAGGAGAAGGGAGTAGCTACACCTTC
CASSLGEGSSYTF
>TRBJ1-5|-|-|TRBV7-9
TGTGCCAGCAGCCCGACAGCTACTCATCAGCCCCAGCATTTT
CASSPTATHQPQHF
>TRBJ2-1|-|-|TRBV23-1
TGCGCCAGCAGTCAGCCAGGGTTCTACAATGAGCAGTTCTTC
CASSQPGFYNEQFF
>TRBJ2-5|-|TRBD2|TRBV19
TGTGCCAGTAGTATCGGGACTAGCGGGGGGCACCAAGAGACCCAGTACTTC
CASSIGTSGGHQETQYF
>TRBJ1-3|-|-|TRBV6-6
TGTGCCAGCAGCCTGGGGGCCTTTCCGGGGGGAAACACCATATATTTT
CASSLGAFPGGNTIYF
>TRBJ1-3|-|-|TRBV7-2
TGTGCCAGCAGCCCGGACAGTCAGAGCTCTGGAAACACCATATATTTT
CASSPDSQSSGNTIYF
>TRBJ2-3|-|-|TRBV9
TGTGCCAGCAGCGTATCAACAGATACGCAGTATTTT
CASSVSTDTQYF
>TRBJ1-1|-|-|TRBV19
TGTGCCAGTAGTTTCGGACACCCTGAAGCTTTCTTT
CASSFGHPEAFF
>TRBJ2-2|-|-|TRBV7-9
TGTGCCAGCAGCTTAGCGGGAGCCGCCGGGGAGCTGTTTTTT
CASSLAGAAGELFF
>TRBJ2-1|-|TRBD1|TRBV6-5
TGTGCCAGCAGGAGTACAGGGGACACCTACAATGAGCAGTTCTTC
CASRSTGDTYNEQFF
>TRBJ2-5|-|TRBD2|TRBV9
TGTGCCAGCAGCGTAGGAGGGACTAGCGGGGACCAAGAGACCCAGTACTTC
CASSVGGTSGDQETQYF
>TRBJ1-5|-|-|TRBV28
TGTGCCAGCAGTTTATGGGAGAGGAGCAATCAGCCCCAGCATTTT
CASSLWERSNQPQHF
>TRBJ1-2|-|TRBD1|TRBV28
TGTGCCAGCAGGGAGGGACAGGGGATCTATGGCTACACCTTC
CASREGQGIYGYTF
>TRBJ2-1|-|-|TRBV3-1/TRBV3-2
TGTGCCAGCAGCCTCGGGCAGGGGTCCTATAATGAGCAGTTCTTC
CASSLGQGSYNEQFF
>TRBJ1-2|few|TRBD1|TRBV5-1
TGCGCCAGCAGCCCGGGACAGGGTAACGGCTATGGCTACACCTTC
CASSPGQGNGYGYTF
>TRBJ1-1|-|TRBD1|TRBV5-1
TGCGCCAGCAGCTTGGAGGGGGCCCTGAACACTGAAGCTTTCTTT
CASSLEGALNTEAFF
>TRBJ1-1|-|-|TRBV12-3/TRBV12-4
TGTGCCAGCAGGACGGACAATCCTTCTGAAGCTTTCTTT
CASRTDNPSEAFF
>TRBJ1-4|-|TRBD1|TRBV27
TGTGCCAGCAAGAGTGAGGGGGCTAAGACTAATGAAAAACTGTTTTTT
CASKSEGAKTNEKLFF